This is a list of T cell receptor beta chains from one sample in a study. TCRdb fed the RT-PCR reads into MiXCR, producing one record per CDR3 protein. The table lists about 680,000 distinct CDR3 sequences, around 14% of them singletons. Material: memory CD4+ T cells from blood. Receptor source: a female donor in good health, serving as a healthy control. CDR3s include the opening cysteine and the closing phenylalanine or tryptophan. Fields, in order: CDR3 protein, CDR3 DNA, J gene, V gene, D gene, CDR3 length, clone size. D genes are given only for firm matches. Expanded clones get a size class; other rows say once, few or many, or leave the size out.

cdr3_aa: CASSLYVGVSTEAFF
cdr3_nt: TGTGCCAGCAGCTTATATGTCGGCGTTAGCACTGAAGCTTTCTTT
j_call: TRBJ1-1
v_call: TRBV7-8
d_call: NA
cdr3_length: 15
clone_size: few

cdr3_aa: CASSPDRGINNEQFF
cdr3_nt: TGTGCCAGCAGCCCGGACAGGGGGATCAACAATGAGCAGTTCTTC
j_call: TRBJ2-1
v_call: TRBV7-3
d_call: TRBD1
cdr3_length: 15
clone_size: many

cdr3_aa: CASRDGSYNSPLHF
cdr3_nt: TGTGCCAGCAGGGACGGATCCTATAATTCACCCCTCCACTTT
j_call: TRBJ1-6
v_call: TRBV5-5
d_call: NA
cdr3_length: 14
clone_size: NA

cdr3_aa: CATSRDWRSSYNEQFF
cdr3_nt: TGTGCCACCAGCAGAGATTGGCGGAGCTCCTACAATGAGCAGTTCTTC
j_call: TRBJ2-1
v_call: TRBV15
d_call: NA
cdr3_length: 16
clone_size: few

cdr3_aa: CASSPGDSAFTLAGRLSTDTQYF
cdr3_nt: TGTGCCAGCAGCCCGGGGGACAGCGCTTTCACCCTAGCGGGAAGACTTAGCACAGATACGCAGTATTTT
j_call: TRBJ2-3
v_call: TRBV7-2
d_call: TRBD2
cdr3_length: 23
clone_size: few

cdr3_aa: CASSPPRALAGGEFF
cdr3_nt: TGTGCCAGCTCACCACCTCGGGCGTTAGCGGGAGGGGAGTTCTTC
j_call: TRBJ2-1
v_call: TRBV18
d_call: TRBD2
cdr3_length: 15
clone_size: NA

cdr3_aa: CATSRDLSGSQHQHF
cdr3_nt: TGTGCCACCAGCAGAGACCTGTCTGGGAGTCAGCACCAGCATTTT
j_call: TRBJ1-5
v_call: TRBV15
d_call: NA
cdr3_length: 15
clone_size: few

cdr3_aa: CASSPGDNEQFF
cdr3_nt: TGTGCCAGCAGTCCAGGGGACAATGAGCAGTTCTTC
j_call: TRBJ2-1
v_call: TRBV12-3/TRBV12-4
d_call: NA
cdr3_length: 12
clone_size: many

cdr3_aa: CASFSGASYNEQFF
cdr3_nt: TGTGCCAGTTTTAGCGGAGCTTCCTACAATGAGCAGTTCTTC
j_call: TRBJ2-1
v_call: TRBV28
d_call: NA
cdr3_length: 14
clone_size: many

cdr3_aa: CASSRDYYEKLFF
cdr3_nt: TGTGCCAGCAGCCGCGATTATTACGAAAAACTGTTTTTT
j_call: TRBJ1-4
v_call: TRBV5-5
d_call: NA
cdr3_length: 13
clone_size: few

cdr3_aa: CASSLNGQFLAEQYF
cdr3_nt: TGTGCCAGCAGCTTAAATGGACAGTTTCTCGCCGAGCAGTACTTC
j_call: TRBJ2-7
v_call: TRBV7-2
d_call: NA
cdr3_length: 15
clone_size: few

cdr3_aa: CASSQARPGQGALGYGYTF
cdr3_nt: TGCGCCAGCAGCCAAGCCCGTCCGGGACAGGGGGCCCTAGGCTATGGCTACACCTTC
j_call: TRBJ1-2
v_call: TRBV4-3
d_call: TRBD1
cdr3_length: 19
clone_size: NA

cdr3_aa: CASTQGTGSDGYTF
cdr3_nt: TGTGCCAGCACCCAAGGGACAGGGTCGGATGGCTACACCTTC
j_call: TRBJ1-2
v_call: TRBV28
d_call: TRBD1
cdr3_length: 14
clone_size: NA

cdr3_aa: CAGLRGIHEQYF
cdr3_nt: TGTGCCGGACTACGGGGTATCCACGAGCAGTACTTC
j_call: TRBJ2-7
v_call: TRBV30
d_call: NA
cdr3_length: 12
clone_size: NA

cdr3_aa: CASSARVPGQGITGELFF
cdr3_nt: TGTGCCAGCAGTGCCCGGGTACCGGGACAGGGGATCACCGGGGAGCTGTTTTTT
j_call: TRBJ2-2
v_call: TRBV27
d_call: TRBD1
cdr3_length: 18
clone_size: few

cdr3_aa: CASSLEGGSRETQYF
cdr3_nt: TGTGCCAGCAGCTTAGAAGGGGGATCTCGGGAGACCCAGTACTTC
j_call: TRBJ2-5
v_call: TRBV7-3
d_call: NA
cdr3_length: 15
clone_size: many

cdr3_aa: CASTAGTGAMSTEAFF
cdr3_nt: TGTGCCAGCACCGCGGGGACAGGGGCCATGAGCACTGAAGCTTTCTTT
j_call: TRBJ1-1
v_call: TRBV6-1
d_call: TRBD1
cdr3_length: 16
clone_size: few

cdr3_aa: CASTSEGRAEEKLFF
cdr3_nt: TGCGCCAGCACCTCCGAGGGCAGGGCTGAAGAAAAACTGTTTTTT
j_call: TRBJ1-4
v_call: TRBV5-1
d_call: NA
cdr3_length: 15
clone_size: few

cdr3_aa: CASTGTAKETQYF
cdr3_nt: TGTGCTAGCACTGGGACTGCAAAAGAGACCCAGTACTTC
j_call: TRBJ2-5
v_call: TRBV7-7
d_call: NA
cdr3_length: 13
clone_size: few

cdr3_aa: CASSQTLAQTYEQYF
cdr3_nt: TGCGCCAGCAGCCAAACACTAGCGCAGACCTACGAGCAGTACTTC
j_call: TRBJ2-7
v_call: TRBV4-1
d_call: TRBD2
cdr3_length: 15
clone_size: many

cdr3_aa: CASSQDHLLARTDTQYF
cdr3_nt: TGCGCCAGCAGCCAAGACCACCTACTAGCGAGAACAGATACGCAGTATTTT
j_call: TRBJ2-3
v_call: TRBV4-3
d_call: TRBD2
cdr3_length: 17
clone_size: few

cdr3_aa: CASRETGPRETQYF
cdr3_nt: TGTGCCAGTAGGGAAACAGGGCCGAGAGAGACCCAGTACTTC
j_call: TRBJ2-5
v_call: TRBV12-3/TRBV12-4
d_call: NA
cdr3_length: 14
clone_size: few

cdr3_aa: CASSDRETQYF
cdr3_nt: TGTGCCAGCAGCGATCGAGAGACCCAGTACTTC
j_call: TRBJ2-5
v_call: TRBV9
d_call: NA
cdr3_length: 11
clone_size: many

cdr3_aa: CASRRTPGVFHEQYF
cdr3_nt: TGTGCCAGCAGACGAACACCCGGAGTGTTCCACGAGCAGTACTTC
j_call: TRBJ2-7
v_call: TRBV28
d_call: NA
cdr3_length: 15
clone_size: NA

cdr3_aa: CASSFYICSATGGKGQGSHEQFF
cdr3_nt: NA
j_call: TRBJ2-1
v_call: TRBV5-6
d_call: NA
cdr3_length: 23
clone_size: NA

cdr3_aa: CASSQTSGRNMNTEAFF
cdr3_nt: TGCGCCAGCAGCCAAACCTCGGGACGGAACATGAACACTGAAGCTTTCTTT
j_call: TRBJ1-1
v_call: TRBV4-1
d_call: NA
cdr3_length: 17
clone_size: NA

cdr3_aa: CASQGDWNQPQHF
cdr3_nt: TGTGCCAGCCAGGGTGATTGGAATCAGCCCCAGCATTTT
j_call: TRBJ1-5
v_call: TRBV6-5
d_call: NA
cdr3_length: 13
clone_size: many

cdr3_aa: CASNRGTFTGELFF
cdr3_nt: TGTGCCAGCAACAGGGGTACTTTCACCGGGGAGCTGTTTTTT
j_call: TRBJ2-2
v_call: TRBV28
d_call: TRBD1
cdr3_length: 14
clone_size: few

cdr3_aa: CATSRATLAHTQYF
cdr3_nt: TGTGCCACCAGCAGGGCAACTTTGGCACATACGCAGTATTTT
j_call: TRBJ2-3
v_call: TRBV15
d_call: NA
cdr3_length: 14
clone_size: once

cdr3_aa: CASSPGTSGGPGSTDTQYF
cdr3_nt: TGTGCCAGCAGCCCCGGGACTAGCGGGGGGCCCGGGAGCACAGATACGCAGTATTTT
j_call: TRBJ2-3
v_call: TRBV7-9
d_call: TRBD2
cdr3_length: 19
clone_size: NA

cdr3_aa: CASSRRTGKSYNEQFF
cdr3_nt: TGTGCCAGCAGTCGCCGGACTGGAAAATCCTACAATGAGCAGTTCTTC
j_call: TRBJ2-1
v_call: TRBV27
d_call: NA
cdr3_length: 16
clone_size: NA

cdr3_aa: CASSFQGSSYNEQFF
cdr3_nt: TGCGCCAGCAGCTTTCAGGGCAGCTCCTACAATGAGCAGTTCTTC
j_call: TRBJ2-1
v_call: TRBV5-1
d_call: NA
cdr3_length: 15
clone_size: many

cdr3_aa: CACNNGRSQPTEAFF
cdr3_nt: TGTGCCTGTAACAACGGGCGTTCTCAGCCCACTGAAGCTTTCTTT
j_call: TRBJ1-1
v_call: TRBV6-5
d_call: NA
cdr3_length: 15
clone_size: NA

cdr3_aa: CASSSGTPGQGAYEQYF
cdr3_nt: TGTGCCAGCAGCTCAGGCACCCCGGGACAGGGGGCGTACGAGCAGTACTTC
j_call: TRBJ2-7
v_call: TRBV7-2
d_call: TRBD1
cdr3_length: 17
clone_size: few

cdr3_aa: CASSLVGLADNEQFF
cdr3_nt: TGCGCCAGCAGCTTGGTAGGACTAGCGGACAATGAGCAGTTCTTC
j_call: TRBJ2-1
v_call: TRBV5-1
d_call: TRBD2
cdr3_length: 15
clone_size: many

cdr3_aa: CASSLSRGTSSYEQYF
cdr3_nt: TGTGCCAGCAGTTTATCCCGGGGTACGAGCTCCTACGAGCAGTACTTC
j_call: TRBJ2-7
v_call: TRBV28
d_call: NA
cdr3_length: 16
clone_size: NA

cdr3_aa: CASSYSTLGRGDGYTF
cdr3_nt: TGTGCCAGCAGTTACTCGACATTGGGAAGGGGGGATGGCTACACCTTC
j_call: TRBJ1-2
v_call: TRBV6-6
d_call: NA
cdr3_length: 16
clone_size: few